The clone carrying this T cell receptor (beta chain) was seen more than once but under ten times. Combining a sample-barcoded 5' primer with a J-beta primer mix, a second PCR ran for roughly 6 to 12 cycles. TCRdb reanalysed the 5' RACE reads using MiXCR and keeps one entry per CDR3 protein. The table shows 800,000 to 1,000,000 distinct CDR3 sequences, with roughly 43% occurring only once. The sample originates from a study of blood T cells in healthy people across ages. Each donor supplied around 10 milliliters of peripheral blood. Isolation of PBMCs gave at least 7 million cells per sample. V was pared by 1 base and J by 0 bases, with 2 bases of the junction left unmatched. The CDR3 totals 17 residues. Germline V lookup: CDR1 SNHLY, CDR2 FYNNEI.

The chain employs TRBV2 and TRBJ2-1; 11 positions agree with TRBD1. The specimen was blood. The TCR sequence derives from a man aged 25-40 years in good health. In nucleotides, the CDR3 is TGTGCCAGCAGTGAAGATGGGACAGGGGGCTCCTACAATGAGCAGTTCTTC. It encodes CASSEDGTGGSYNEQFF.